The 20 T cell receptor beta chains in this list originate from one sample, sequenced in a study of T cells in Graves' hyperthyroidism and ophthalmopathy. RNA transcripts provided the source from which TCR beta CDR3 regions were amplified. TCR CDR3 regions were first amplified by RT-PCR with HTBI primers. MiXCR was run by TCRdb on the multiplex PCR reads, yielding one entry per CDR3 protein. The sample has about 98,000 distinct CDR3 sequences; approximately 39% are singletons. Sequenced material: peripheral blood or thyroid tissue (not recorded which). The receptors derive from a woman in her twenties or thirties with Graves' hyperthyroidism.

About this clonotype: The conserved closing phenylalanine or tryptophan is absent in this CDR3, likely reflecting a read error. This chain's CDR3 is CASSSGIMGGATYEQYS. The CDR3 DNA reads TGTGCCAGCAGCTCGGGGATTATGGGCGGTGCTACCTACGAGCAGTACTCC. This chain uses TRBV7-2 with TRBJ2-7, with D maybe TRBD2 (5 bases). The length of the CDR3 is 17 residues. Looked up from germline, CDR1 is SGHTA and CDR2 is FQGNSA. V gave up 4 bases and J gave up 2 bases, with 21 bases separating them.

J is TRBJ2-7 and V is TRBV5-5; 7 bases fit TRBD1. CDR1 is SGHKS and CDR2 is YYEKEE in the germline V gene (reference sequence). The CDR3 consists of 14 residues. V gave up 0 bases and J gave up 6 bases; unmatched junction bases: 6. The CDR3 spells CASSLGPSGGEQYF. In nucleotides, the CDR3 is TGTGCCAGCAGCTTGGGACCCTCAGGGGGCGAGCAGTACTTC.

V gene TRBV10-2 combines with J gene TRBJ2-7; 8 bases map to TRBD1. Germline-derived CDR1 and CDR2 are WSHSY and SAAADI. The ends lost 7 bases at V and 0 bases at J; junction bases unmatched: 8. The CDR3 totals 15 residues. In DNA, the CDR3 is TGCGCCAGCAAACCGGGACAGGCGATCTCCTACGAGCAGTACTTC. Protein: CASKPGQAISYEQYF.

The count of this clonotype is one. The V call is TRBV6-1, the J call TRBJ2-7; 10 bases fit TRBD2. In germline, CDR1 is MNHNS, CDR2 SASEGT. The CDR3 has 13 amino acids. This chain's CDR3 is CARGSGRSYEQYF. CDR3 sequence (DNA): TGTGCTAGAGGTAGCGGGAGGTCCTACGAGCAGTACTTC.

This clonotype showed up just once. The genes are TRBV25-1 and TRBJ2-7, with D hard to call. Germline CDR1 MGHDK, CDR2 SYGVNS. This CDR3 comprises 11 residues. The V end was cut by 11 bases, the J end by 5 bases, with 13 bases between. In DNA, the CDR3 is TGTGCCGCAGAAGGTTGGAACGAGCAGTACTTC. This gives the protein CAAEGWNEQYF.

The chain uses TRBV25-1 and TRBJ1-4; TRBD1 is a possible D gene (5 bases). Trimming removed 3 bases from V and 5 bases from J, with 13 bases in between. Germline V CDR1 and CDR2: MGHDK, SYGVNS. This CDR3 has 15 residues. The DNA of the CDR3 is TGTGCCAGCAGTGATAGTAGGGGCCAGAATGAAAAACTGTTTTTT. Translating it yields CASSDSRGQNEKLFF.

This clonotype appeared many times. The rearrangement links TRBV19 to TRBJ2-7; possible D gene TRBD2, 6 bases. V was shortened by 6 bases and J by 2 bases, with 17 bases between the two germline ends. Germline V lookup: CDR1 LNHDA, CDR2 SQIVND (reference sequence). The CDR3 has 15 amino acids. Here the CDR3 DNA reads TGTGCCAGTAGCAAAACGGGAGCGACTCCCTACGAGCAGTACTTC. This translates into CASSKTGATPYEQYF.

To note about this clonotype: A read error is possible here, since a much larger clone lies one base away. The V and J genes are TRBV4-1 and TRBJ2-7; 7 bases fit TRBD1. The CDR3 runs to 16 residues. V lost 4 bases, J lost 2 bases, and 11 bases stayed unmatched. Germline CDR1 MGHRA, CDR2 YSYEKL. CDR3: CASSRLPTGLPYEQYF. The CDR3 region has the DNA TGCGCCAGCAGCCGTTTACCGACAGGGCTCCCCTACGAGCAGTACTTC.

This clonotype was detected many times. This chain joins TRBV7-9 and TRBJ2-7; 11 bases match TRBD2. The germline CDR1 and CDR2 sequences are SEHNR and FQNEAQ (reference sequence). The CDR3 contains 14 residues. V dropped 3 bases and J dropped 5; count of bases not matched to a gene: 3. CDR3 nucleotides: TGTGCCAGCAGCTTCCTAGCGGGAGGAGACGAGCAGTACTTC. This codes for CASSFLAGGDEQYF. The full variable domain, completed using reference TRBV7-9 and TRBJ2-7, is DTGVSQNPRHKITKRGQNVTFRCDPISEHNRLYWYRQTLGQGPEFLTYFQNEAQLEKSRLLSDRFSAERPKGSFSTLEIQRTEQGDSAMYLCASSFLAGGDEQYFGPGTRLTVT.

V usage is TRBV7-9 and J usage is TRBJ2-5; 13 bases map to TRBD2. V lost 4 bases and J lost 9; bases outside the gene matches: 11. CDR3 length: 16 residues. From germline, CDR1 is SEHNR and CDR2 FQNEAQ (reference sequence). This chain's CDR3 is CASSWTSGRGEGAQYF. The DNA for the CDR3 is TGTGCCAGCAGCTGGACTAGCGGGAGAGGAGAAGGGGCCCAGTACTTC.

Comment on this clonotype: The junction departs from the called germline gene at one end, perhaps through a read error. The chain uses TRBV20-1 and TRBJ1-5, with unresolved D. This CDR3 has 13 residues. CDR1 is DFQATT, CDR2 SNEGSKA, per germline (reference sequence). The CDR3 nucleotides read TGCGGTGCCCCGGTAGGGAAGAATCAGCTCCAGCATTTT. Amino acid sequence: CGAPVGKNQLQHF.

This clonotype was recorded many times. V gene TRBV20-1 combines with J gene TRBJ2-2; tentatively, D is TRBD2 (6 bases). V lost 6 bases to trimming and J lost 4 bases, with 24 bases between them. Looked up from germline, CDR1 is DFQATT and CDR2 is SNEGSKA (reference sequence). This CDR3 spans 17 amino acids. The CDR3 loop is CSATAAGKYWGTGELFF. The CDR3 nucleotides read TGCAGTGCCACCGCGGCGGGAAAGTATTGGGGCACCGGGGAGCTGTTTTTT.

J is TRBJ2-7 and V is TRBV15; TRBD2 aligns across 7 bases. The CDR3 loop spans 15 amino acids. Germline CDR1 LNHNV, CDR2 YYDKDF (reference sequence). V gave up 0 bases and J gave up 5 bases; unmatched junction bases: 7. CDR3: CATSRDGAGVDEQYF. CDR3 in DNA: TGTGCCACCAGCAGAGACGGTGCGGGAGTGGACGAGCAGTACTTC.

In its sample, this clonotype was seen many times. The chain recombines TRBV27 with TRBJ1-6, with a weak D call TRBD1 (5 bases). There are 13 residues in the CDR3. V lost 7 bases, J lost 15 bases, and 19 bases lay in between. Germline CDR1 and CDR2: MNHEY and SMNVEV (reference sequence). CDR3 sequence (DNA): TGTGCCAGCAAGAGGGCAGGGTACATCCTCCTCCACTTT. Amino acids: CASKRAGYILLHF.

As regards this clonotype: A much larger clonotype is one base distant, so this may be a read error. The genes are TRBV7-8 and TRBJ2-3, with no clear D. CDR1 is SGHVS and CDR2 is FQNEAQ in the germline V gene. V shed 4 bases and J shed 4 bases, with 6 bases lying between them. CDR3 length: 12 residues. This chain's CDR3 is CASSYGPDTQYF. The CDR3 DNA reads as TGTGCCAGCAGCTACGGCCCAGATACGCAGTATTTT.

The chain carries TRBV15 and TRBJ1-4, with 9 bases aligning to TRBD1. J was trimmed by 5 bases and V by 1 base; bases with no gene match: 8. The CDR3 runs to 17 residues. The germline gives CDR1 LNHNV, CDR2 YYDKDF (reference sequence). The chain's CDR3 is CATSRANTGTGNEKLFF. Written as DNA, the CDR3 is TGTGCCACCAGCAGAGCGAACACCGGGACAGGGAATGAAAAACTGTTTTTT.

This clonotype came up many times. CDR3: CASSSHGANVLTF. The CDR3 bases are TGTGCCAGCAGCTCTCACGGGGCCAACGTCCTGACTTTC. This chain uses TRBV7-9 with TRBJ2-6; unclear D gene. Per germline, CDR1 SEHNR and CDR2 FQNEAQ (reference sequence). V lost 4 bases to trimming and J lost 4 bases, with 5 bases between them. This CDR3 region has 13 residues.

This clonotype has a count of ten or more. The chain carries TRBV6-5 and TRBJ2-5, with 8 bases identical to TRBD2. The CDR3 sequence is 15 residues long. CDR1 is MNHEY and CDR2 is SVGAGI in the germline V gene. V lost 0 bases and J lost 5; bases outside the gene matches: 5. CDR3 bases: TGTGCCAGCAGTTACTCTGGCCGCGGGAGGGAGACCCAGTACTTC. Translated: CASSYSGRGRETQYF.

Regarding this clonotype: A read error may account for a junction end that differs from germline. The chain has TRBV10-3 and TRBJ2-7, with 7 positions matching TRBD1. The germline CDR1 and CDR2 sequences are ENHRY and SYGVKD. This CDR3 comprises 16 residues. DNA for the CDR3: TGTGCCATCAGTACCCGAACAGGAAGGGGGCCCTACGAGCAGCACTTC. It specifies CAISTRTGRGPYEQHF.

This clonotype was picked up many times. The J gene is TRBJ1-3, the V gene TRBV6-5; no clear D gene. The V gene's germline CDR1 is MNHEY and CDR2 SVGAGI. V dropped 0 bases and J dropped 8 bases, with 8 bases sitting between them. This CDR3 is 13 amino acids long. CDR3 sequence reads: CASSYSYRDTIYF. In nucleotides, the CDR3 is TGTGCCAGCAGTTACTCGTATCGGGACACCATATATTTT.